The rows below give T cell receptor beta chains drawn from one sample of a study of blood T cell repertoires in COVID-19. Generated by immunoSEQ multiplex PCR, the TCRdb table keeps only in-frame clones and is missing some. The sample lists 90,000 or so clones, 88% occurring once. Sequencing used peripheral blood. The receptors here all came from a man older than 75 with acute or convalescent COVID-19. CDR3s include the opening cysteine and the closing phenylalanine or tryptophan. The order of the fields is CDR3 DNA, CDR3 protein, V gene, D gene, clone size, J gene. The D gene is left open where the match is weak. Not every row has a clone size; where given, it reads once, few, many or a size class.

CDR3nt: TGTGCCAGCAGCTCCCCCGGGATACCGTCAGGCTACGAGCAGTACTTC
CDR3aa: CASSSPGIPSGYEQYF
v_gene: TRBV11-2
d_gene: NA
abundance: NA
j_gene: TRBJ2-7

CDR3nt: TGTGCCAGCAGCTTGGATCGAGGGAGCTCTGGAAACACCATATATTTT
CDR3aa: CASSLDRGSSGNTIYF
v_gene: TRBV5-6
d_gene: NA
abundance: NA
j_gene: TRBJ1-3

CDR3nt: TGTGCCACCAGCAGGGACCGGGACACCAATCAGCCCCAGCATTTT
CDR3aa: CATSRDRDTNQPQHF
v_gene: TRBV15
d_gene: NA
abundance: NA
j_gene: TRBJ1-5

CDR3nt: TGTGCCAGCAGCCAAGGGGCAGGGAATCAGCCCCAGCATTTT
CDR3aa: CASSQGAGNQPQHF
v_gene: TRBV3-1/TRBV3-2
d_gene: NA
abundance: once
j_gene: TRBJ1-5

CDR3nt: TGTGCCAGCAGTTCCGACGGGAATGAGCAGTTCTTC
CDR3aa: CASSSDGNEQFF
v_gene: TRBV28
d_gene: NA
abundance: NA
j_gene: TRBJ2-1

CDR3nt: TGTGCCAGCAGGCGCCAGGGGACAATATACTACGAGCAGTACTTC
CDR3aa: CASRRQGTIYYEQYF
v_gene: TRBV28
d_gene: NA
abundance: NA
j_gene: TRBJ2-7

CDR3nt: TGTGCCAGCATTCTCCGGGGGGGAAGAGGTTCACCCCTCCACTTT
CDR3aa: CASILRGGRGSPLHF
v_gene: TRBV6-5
d_gene: NA
abundance: NA
j_gene: TRBJ1-6

CDR3nt: TGTGCCAGCTCACCCGGACTAGTCGCTGAGCAGTTCTTC
CDR3aa: CASSPGLVAEQFF
v_gene: TRBV18
d_gene: TRBD2
abundance: NA
j_gene: TRBJ2-1

CDR3nt: TGTGCCAGTACCGTGACAGCAGACTATGGCTACACCTTC
CDR3aa: CASTVTADYGYTF
v_gene: TRBV19
d_gene: NA
abundance: NA
j_gene: TRBJ1-2

CDR3nt: TGCGCCAGCAGCTTATTCCGGGACAGGAATGAAAAACTGTTTTTT
CDR3aa: CASSLFRDRNEKLFF
v_gene: TRBV5-1
d_gene: TRBD1
abundance: once
j_gene: TRBJ1-4

CDR3nt: TGTGCCAGCAGCCTCACGGGGGGCCCTAGCACAGATACGCAGTATTTT
CDR3aa: CASSLTGGPSTDTQYF
v_gene: TRBV14
d_gene: NA
abundance: NA
j_gene: TRBJ2-3

CDR3nt: TGTGCCAGCAGCTTGGGCGGGATCGTTGATGAGCAGTTCTTC
CDR3aa: CASSLGGIVDEQFF
v_gene: TRBV5-4
d_gene: NA
abundance: once
j_gene: TRBJ2-1

CDR3nt: TGCGCCAGCAGCTTGGAGCCAGGGCGGAACGAGCAGTACTTC
CDR3aa: CASSLEPGRNEQYF
v_gene: TRBV5-1
d_gene: NA
abundance: NA
j_gene: TRBJ2-7

CDR3nt: TGTGCCAGCAGCTTGGACAGCGGAGCGAACACCGGGGAGCTGTTTTTT
CDR3aa: CASSLDSGANTGELFF
v_gene: TRBV5-6
d_gene: NA
abundance: NA
j_gene: TRBJ2-2

CDR3nt: TGTGCCATCAGTTCCCGCGCAGGGGATAGCAATCAGCCCCAGCATTTT
CDR3aa: CAISSRAGDSNQPQHF
v_gene: TRBV10-3
d_gene: NA
abundance: NA
j_gene: TRBJ1-5

CDR3nt: TGTGCCAGTACCTCCCGACAGGGCGGCTACAATGAGCAGTTCTTC
CDR3aa: CASTSRQGGYNEQFF
v_gene: TRBV19
d_gene: TRBD1
abundance: few
j_gene: TRBJ2-1

CDR3nt: TGTGCCAGCAGCAAGGGACTAGCGGACTACAATGAGCAGTTCTTC
CDR3aa: CASSKGLADYNEQFF
v_gene: TRBV5-6
d_gene: TRBD2
abundance: NA
j_gene: TRBJ2-1

CDR3nt: TGCGCCAGCAGTTGGGCCACTAGCACAGATACGCAGTATTTT
CDR3aa: CASSWATSTDTQYF
v_gene: TRBV10-1
d_gene: NA
abundance: NA
j_gene: TRBJ2-3

CDR3nt: TGTGCCAGCAGCTTATCTGTCTCTGGAAACACCATATATTTT
CDR3aa: CASSLSVSGNTIYF
v_gene: TRBV7-9
d_gene: NA
abundance: few
j_gene: TRBJ1-3

CDR3nt: TGTGCCAGTAGGCCCGCTAGGGAGTTGAACACTGAAGCTTTCTTT
CDR3aa: CASRPARELNTEAFF
v_gene: TRBV19
d_gene: NA
abundance: NA
j_gene: TRBJ1-1

CDR3nt: TGTGCCAGCAGCTACCTGGGACAGGCGAACACCGGGGAGCTGTTTTTT
CDR3aa: CASSYLGQANTGELFF
v_gene: TRBV6-6
d_gene: TRBD1
abundance: NA
j_gene: TRBJ2-2

CDR3nt: TGTGCCACCAGCGATAGGACTAGCGGGAGGGGTTTCTATTTCGGCAATGAGCAGTTCTTC
CDR3aa: CATSDRTSGRGFYFGNEQFF
v_gene: TRBV24-1
d_gene: TRBD2
abundance: NA
j_gene: TRBJ2-1

CDR3nt: TGTGCCAGCAGTTTCAGAGGGAGGGCCGGGCAGTACTTC
CDR3aa: CASSFRGRAGQYF
v_gene: TRBV27
d_gene: TRBD2
abundance: few
j_gene: TRBJ2-7

CDR3nt: TGTGCCATCAGTGTGGGTTCGGTCGGGAGTACTACAGATACGCAGTATTTT
CDR3aa: CAISVGSVGSTTDTQYF
v_gene: TRBV10-3
d_gene: NA
abundance: once
j_gene: TRBJ2-3

CDR3nt: TGTGCCAGCAGCCCGGGACAGGGGGTCGGGACCCAGTACTTC
CDR3aa: CASSPGQGVGTQYF
v_gene: TRBV5-5
d_gene: TRBD1
abundance: NA
j_gene: TRBJ2-5

CDR3nt: TGTGCCAGCAGTCCCCGGGACAGGGGACTTCCCCTAAACTATGGCTACACCTTC
CDR3aa: CASSPRDRGLPLNYGYTF
v_gene: TRBV27
d_gene: TRBD1
abundance: NA
j_gene: TRBJ1-2

CDR3nt: TGTGCCAGCAGCCAGAAGGGGGCCAATCAGCCCCAGCATTTT
CDR3aa: CASSQKGANQPQHF
v_gene: TRBV3-1/TRBV3-2
d_gene: TRBD1
abundance: once
j_gene: TRBJ1-5

CDR3nt: TGTGCCAGCAGCAAATCGCAGGTGGTGCAAGACTATGGCTACACCTTC
CDR3aa: CASSKSQVVQDYGYTF
v_gene: TRBV21-1
d_gene: NA
abundance: NA
j_gene: TRBJ1-2

CDR3nt: TGCGCCAGCAGCTCACGGACAGGGGGGAGGATTGAAGCTTTCTTT
CDR3aa: CASSSRTGGRIEAFF
v_gene: TRBV5-1
d_gene: TRBD1
abundance: NA
j_gene: TRBJ1-1

CDR3nt: TGTGCCAGCAGTTACGGGGAGATGAACACTGAAGCTTTCTTT
CDR3aa: CASSYGEMNTEAFF
v_gene: TRBV6-5
d_gene: NA
abundance: NA
j_gene: TRBJ1-1

CDR3nt: TGTGCCAGTAGCCGACAGGGCCGCTCTGGAAACACCATATATTTT
CDR3aa: CASSRQGRSGNTIYF
v_gene: TRBV19
d_gene: TRBD1
abundance: NA
j_gene: TRBJ1-3

CDR3nt: TGTGCCAGCAGCTTTGAGGGGAACACTGAAGCTTTCTTT
CDR3aa: CASSFEGNTEAFF
v_gene: TRBV7-2
d_gene: NA
abundance: NA
j_gene: TRBJ1-1

CDR3nt: TGTGCCAGCTCACCCACCGGGGGGACTGAAGCTTTCTTT
CDR3aa: CASSPTGGTEAFF
v_gene: TRBV18
d_gene: NA
abundance: NA
j_gene: TRBJ1-1

CDR3nt: TGTGCCAGCAGCGTAGATCCTAGCGGGGTATCAACCTACGAGCAGTACTTC
CDR3aa: CASSVDPSGVSTYEQYF
v_gene: TRBV9
d_gene: TRBD2
abundance: NA
j_gene: TRBJ2-7

CDR3nt: TGTGCCAGCAGTACCTACAGGGGGCGCGAGACTGAAGCTTTCTTT
CDR3aa: CASSTYRGRETEAFF
v_gene: TRBV28
d_gene: TRBD1
abundance: NA
j_gene: TRBJ1-1

CDR3nt: TGTGCCCGGGCGAGGAGCGGGAGGGTGGATACGCAGTATTTT
CDR3aa: CARARSGRVDTQYF
v_gene: TRBV30
d_gene: TRBD2
abundance: once
j_gene: TRBJ2-3

CDR3nt: TGCGCCAGCAGTCTAGAGCTGCCCTACGAGCAGTACTTC
CDR3aa: CASSLELPYEQYF
v_gene: TRBV4-1
d_gene: NA
abundance: few
j_gene: TRBJ2-7

CDR3nt: TGTGCCAGCAGTTATCGGGGGGGCGGGTACGAGCAGTACTTC
CDR3aa: CASSYRGGGYEQYF
v_gene: TRBV6-5
d_gene: TRBD2
abundance: NA
j_gene: TRBJ2-7